The clone carrying this TCR beta chain was picked up a small number of times. The library came from three nested PCR rounds adapted from ARM-PCR protocols. A single record per CDR3 protein comes from TCRdb applying MiXCR to the multiplex PCR reads. The repertoire holds 100,000 to 150,000 distinct CDR3 sequences, with 66% as singletons. This sample's RNA came from whole unsorted tissue. This entry belongs to a study of tumor and adjacent non-tumor tissue in lung cancer. CDR3 length: 13 amino acids. Germline CDR1 is MNHNS and CDR2 is SASEGT. The V and J ends lost 5 bases and 8 bases respectively, with 15 bases between them.

Sequencing input: lung tumor tissue. The receptor was isolated from a young man with non-small cell lung cancer. The J gene is TRBJ1-2, the V gene TRBV6-1, with D unresolved. CDR3 region: CASSSRPSGGYTF. CDR3 nucleotides: TGTGCCAGCAGTTCTCGGCCAAGTGGCGGCTACACCTTC.